Below, one T cell receptor (beta chain) is given with its context. The target of this receptor is not known. The germline gene is not matched at one end of the junction; a read error may be the cause. The source of the sample is a study of blood T cells in healthy people across ages (dated by TCRdb to the mid-2010s). Turning to the overall study: In model experiments, template switching captured about one uniquely barcoded TCR beta cDNA molecule for every two T cells. To track age-related changes in TCR beta repertoire diversity, the study relied on deep sequencing normalized with unique cDNA molecular identifiers. The donors were divided into four age groups: young (average around 16 years), middle-aged (about 40), aged (around 67) and long-lived (82). To avoid experimental bias, donors of different ages were distributed randomly across sequencing lanes. The study analyzed two additional independent replicas of 1 million unique cDNA reads from the same blood draw for two donors, one aged 18 to 29 and one aged 80 or older. Study-wide findings and limitations: Observed TCR beta diversity per million T cells fell roughly linearly with age, and a significant reduction was already apparent by age roughly 40. Compared with the aged group, the long-lived group had more naive CD4+ T cells, fewer expanded clones and increased TCR diversity, suggesting age selection. The percentage of naive T cells measured by flow cytometry correlated strongly with observed TCR beta diversity. Estimates of total diversity based on one million sequenced T cells were considered lower bounds and underestimates. Because donor CMV infection status was unknown, age-related changes in expanded clonotypes were potentially confounded. Since profiling was done on bulk unsorted PBMCs, naive and antigen-experienced compartments could not be conclusively compared.

Systemically healthy Caucasian individuals from Russia, over 30 in total and aged about 6 to 100 years, were included as donors. Approximately 9 milliliters of peripheral blood were collected from each donor into EDTA-treated Vacutainer tubes. PBMCs were isolated by Ficoll-Paque density-gradient centrifugation, with at least 6.5 million obtained per sample. Trizol reagent was used to extract total RNA from PBMCs, with at least 6 micrograms per sample. For every donor, flow cytometry on a PBMC aliquot measured the percentage of naive CD45RAhigh/CD27high T cells. From a lookup of the germline V gene, CDR1 and CDR2 are SGHAT and FQNNGV. The CDR3 has 15 amino acids, counting the end cysteine and phenylalanine. Only the CDR3 part of the read is kept: 45 bases, read in frame from the first base. Library creation used 5' RACE. The sequencing machine was an Illumina HiSeq 2500. A second PCR of roughly 6 to 12 cycles was run with a J-beta primer mix and a sample-barcoded 5' primer. Each TCR beta cDNA molecule received a unique molecular identifier from a template-switch 5' adaptor carrying 12 random nucleotides. At least 2.5 million CDR3-containing paired-end reads were obtained from each sample. First-strand cDNA synthesis was performed from all RNA using the Mint cDNA synthesis kit, with priming by a TRBC-specific oligonucleotide. Following uracil-DNA glycosylase treatment, all cDNA underwent a first 18-cycle PCR with the universal primers M1SS and BC2_uni_R. As for how the authors treated the data: For normalization, 1 million high-quality reads, each with a distinct molecular identifier, were randomly selected from each sample. Instead of being binned into consensus sequences, reads that shared molecular identifiers were thrown out. MiTCR, with a Q25 quality threshold and the strictest error-elimination algorithm, was used for CDR3 identification, clonotype clustering and error correction. A nonparametric unseen species model with Euler transformation was used to estimate a lower bound on total TCR beta diversity. TCRdb reprocessed the public reads (quality trimming at Q25 with fastp, clone calling with MiXCR) and kept in-frame beta chains. Duplicate CDR3 protein sequences are folded into a single record with the most common DNA and genes. Clone size and V and J calls follow TCRdb, not the original study. For this sample there are about 1.1 million distinct CDR3 sequences; roughly two fifths appear just once. The ten most abundant clones make up 10% to 15% of the sample.

Sequencing was carried out using blood. This clonotype was obtained from a man younger than 30 in good health. The chain is encoded by TRBV11-2 joined to TRBJ1-5, and perhaps TRBD1 as D gene, on 5 matching bases. The sequenced DNA: TGTGCCAGCAGCTTAGCGGGGGACGGCAATCGGCCCCAGCATTTT. This codes for CASSLAGDGNRPQHF.